The clone carrying this T cell receptor beta chain was detected only a few times. Using its own MiXCR run on the 5' RACE reads, TCRdb lists one record per CDR3 protein. This table holds some 150,000 distinct CDR3 sequences, about an eighth found once. The CDR3 is 17 amino acids. Trimming removed 5 bases from V and 3 bases from J; junction bases left unmatched: 13. The germline CDR1 and CDR2 sequences are SGHAT and FQNNGV. This entry comes from a study of CD8 T cells in ankylosing spondylitis. The rearrangement joins TRBV11-2 to TRBJ1-2; TRBD1 matches at 9 bases. This TCR came from a female donor with ankylosing spondylitis or in good health (not recorded which). Sequencing was carried out using blood, either unsorted or a sorted T cell fraction (not recorded which). CDR3 sequence reads: CASSDGPHRGRDYGYTF. In nucleotides, the CDR3 is TGTGCCAGCAGCGACGGCCCTCACAGGGGGCGCGACTATGGCTACACCTTC.